This T cell receptor beta chain emerged from a study of Ad26.COV2.S vaccination and SARS-CoV-2 variants. Noted treatment: around 19 received Ad26.COV2.S at low or high dose, single or two shots; 5 received placebo; per-sample allocation not given. Sample collection was performed on day 63 after the first vaccine or placebo injection. The CDR3 runs 14 residues. V gave up 3 bases and J gave up 1 base, with 9 bases separating them. The V gene's germline CDR1 is SEHNR and CDR2 FQNEAQ (reference sequence). Some clones are missing from TCRdb's copy, which holds only in-frame ones; the method was immunoSEQ multiplex PCR. The repertoire has about 480,000 clones, approximately 90% of them found once; the top ten carry about 13%.

This receptor was obtained from a person between 18 and 65 years old who received the Ad26.COV2.S COVID-19 vaccine or a placebo. Sequencing was performed on peripheral blood, taken in a trial of Ad26.COV2.S vaccine versus placebo. The chain carries TRBV7-9 and TRBJ1-1; no definite D call. The CDR3 is CASSFLRQNTEAFF. CDR3 sequence (DNA): TGTGCCAGCAGCTTTCTGAGGCAGAACACTGAAGCTTTCTTT.